Shown below are 28 T cell receptor beta chains from a single sample sequenced in a study of blood T cell repertoires in COVID-19. Sequenced by immunoSEQ multiplex PCR; TCRdb stores in-frame clones only, minus some. The sample records 95,000 to 100,000 clones, 80% to 90% being singletons. The sample consisted of peripheral blood. The source is a woman between 25 and 40 years old with acute or convalescent COVID-19.

CDR3 nucleotides: TGTGCCACCTCTAGGTCAACCTCCTACGAGCAGTACTTC. Translated, it gives CATSRSTSYEQYF. The chain employs TRBV15 and TRBJ2-7; D not certain. Germline CDR1 reads LNHNV; CDR2 reads YYDKDF (reference sequence). Trimming stripped 8 bases from V and 0 bases from J, with 11 bases between. This CDR3 is built from 13 residues.

V gene TRBV5-6 combines with J gene TRBJ2-7; unclear D gene. CDR3 length equals 14 residues. V was cut by 1 base and J by 0 bases, with 8 bases left in between. Germline V gene lookup returns CDR1 SGHDT and CDR2 YYEEEE. CDR3 region: CASSLRESSYEQYF. CDR3 DNA sequence: TGTGCCAGCAGCTTGCGTGAGAGCTCCTACGAGCAGTACTTC.

The rearrangement links TRBV24-1 to TRBJ2-1, with TRBD1 identical over 11 bases. This CDR3 has 15 residues. CDR1 KGHDR and CDR2 SFDVKD come from the germline V gene. V lost 4 bases to trimming and J lost 7 bases; unmatched junction nucleotides: 5. CDR3 bases: TGTGCCACCAGTGACCCCGGACAGGGGGCGAATGAGCAGTTCTTC. It encodes CATSDPGQGANEQFF.

This rearrangement joins TRBV15 to TRBJ2-3; 10 positions match TRBD2. The length of the CDR3 is 15 residues. Germline CDR1 is LNHNV and CDR2 is YYDKDF (reference sequence). V was pared by 5 bases and J by 6 bases, with 8 bases of the junction left unmatched. The CDR3 protein is CATSVRTAGGDTQYF. CDR3 sequence (DNA): TGTGCCACCAGCGTACGGACAGCGGGGGGGGATACGCAGTATTTT.

The genes are TRBV9 and TRBJ2-3; 9 bases fit TRBD1. V trimming: 2 bases; J trimming: 6 bases; junction bases outside the gene matches: 7. The germline V gene encodes CDR1 SGDLS and CDR2 YYNGEE. This CDR3 contains 15 residues. CDR3 bases: TGTGCCAGCAGCGTCCTGGACAGGGGCTGGGATACGCAGTATTTT. This codes for CASSVLDRGWDTQYF.

The rearrangement joins TRBV7-8 to TRBJ2-3, with 13 bases aligning to TRBD2. Germline V gene sequence: CDR1 SGHVS, CDR2 FQNEAQ. The CDR3 runs to 16 residues. V shed 6 bases and J 1 base; nucleotides not matched to a gene: 4. The CDR3 spells CASRWGTSGGTDTQYF. The CDR3 nucleotides are TGTGCCAGCAGATGGGGGACTAGCGGGGGCACAGATACGCAGTATTTT.

The CDR3 region is CASSVTGVNYGYTF. CDR3 bases: TGTGCCAGCAGCGTGACAGGGGTTAACTATGGCTACACCTTC. The chain carries TRBV7-2 and TRBJ1-2, with 8 positions matching TRBD1. Germline CDR1 reads SGHTA; CDR2 reads FQGNSA. The CDR3 loop spans 14 amino acids. V lost 5 bases, J lost 1 base, and 3 bases stayed unmatched.

J is TRBJ2-7 and V is TRBV11-2, with D tentatively TRBD1 (6 bases). Germline V gene sequence: CDR1 SGHAT, CDR2 FQNNGV. The CDR3 contains 16 residues. V gave up 4 bases and J gave up 4 bases, with 20 bases separating them. CDR3 DNA sequence: TGTGCCAGCAGCTCTCTACAGGGTTTGGGCCCTTACGAGCAGTACTTC. It codes for CASSSLQGLGPYEQYF. The full variable domain, its missing parts supplied by reference TRBV11-2 and TRBJ2-7, is EAGVAQSPRYKIIEKRQSVAFWCNPISGHATLYWYQQILGQGPKLLIQFQNNGVVDDSQLPKDRFSAERLKGVDSTLKIQPAKLEDSAVYLCASSSLQGLGPYEQYFGPGTRLTVT.

This chain's CDR3 is CASSLGDFNYGYTF. CDR3 bases: TGCGCCAGCAGCTTGGGGGACTTTAACTATGGCTACACCTTC. This chain uses TRBV5-1 with TRBJ1-2, with D possibly TRBD1 on 5 matching bases. Germline V gene lookup returns CDR1 SGHRS and CDR2 YFSETQ. The germline V and J ends were trimmed by 0 bases and 1 base, with 7 bases remaining between them. This CDR3 contains 14 residues.

CDR3 region: CASSATASSGNTIYF. Written as DNA, the CDR3 is TGTGCCAGCAGCGCGACAGCTAGCTCTGGAAACACCATATATTTT. The V call is TRBV9, the J call TRBJ1-3; tentatively, D is TRBD1 (5 bases). The CDR3 loop spans 15 amino acids. Trimming shortened V by 3 bases and J by 0 bases, and 10 bases separated the two germline ends. The germline V gene has CDR1 SGDLS and CDR2 YYNGEE.

The chain combines TRBV6-1 with TRBJ2-7; D unclear. The V gene lost 3 bases and the J gene lost 5 bases, with 8 bases spanning the gap. The V gene's germline CDR1 is MNHNS and CDR2 SASEGT. CDR3 size: 12 residues. The CDR3 protein is CASSDSSHEQYF. The CDR3 region has the DNA TGTGCCAGCAGTGATTCTAGTCACGAGCAGTACTTC.

The V gene is TRBV28, the J gene TRBJ2-1, with unresolved D. The CDR3 runs 14 residues. Germline CDR1 reads MDHEN; CDR2 reads SYDVKM. Trimming took off 6 bases at V and 0 bases at J, with 9 bases between the two ends. The CDR3, as DNA: TGTGCCAGCAGGGGCCTTGGCTCCTACAATGAGCAGTTCTTC. Translating gives CASRGLGSYNEQFF.

The rearrangement links TRBV27 to TRBJ1-5; 12 bases are a match to TRBD1. J was trimmed by 1 base and V by 5 bases; bases with no gene match: 15. The CDR3 has 20 residues. Germline V CDR1 and CDR2: MNHEY, SMNVEV (reference sequence). As DNA, the CDR3 is TGTGCCAGCAGTCCGACCCACATCGGGACAGGGGGCGGAAGCAATCAGCCCCAGCATTTT. Residues: CASSPTHIGTGGGSNQPQHF.

The V call is TRBV2, the J call TRBJ1-6; no firm D call. CDR1 SNHLY and CDR2 FYNNEI come from the germline V gene. The CDR3 loop spans 12 amino acids. Trimming left V 7 bases short and J 9 bases short, with 10 bases between. DNA for the CDR3: TGTGCCAGCAAAATCGAGTTTTCACCCCTCCACTTT. Translation gives CASKIEFSPLHF.

The chain employs TRBV5-1 and TRBJ1-1; D may be TRBD1 (6 bases). Trimming took 2 bases from V and 1 from J, leaving 9 bases between them. CDR1 SGHRS and CDR2 YFSETQ come from the germline V gene. The CDR3 is 14 residues long. CDR3 in DNA: TGCGCCAGCAGCTTACAGGGTTGGAACACTGAAGCTTTCTTT. Its translation: CASSLQGWNTEAFF.

The CDR3 nucleotides read TGTGCCAGCAGGGACAGGGGACCGTCTTTCTTT. Translating gives CASRDRGPSFF. The chain couples TRBV2 to TRBJ1-1, with 9 nucleotides matching TRBD1. Germline CDR1 SNHLY, CDR2 FYNNEI. V gave up 6 bases and J gave up 12 bases; unmatched junction bases: 5. This CDR3 region has 11 residues.

V usage is TRBV5-1 and J usage is TRBJ2-7; 8 bases line up with TRBD1. The V gene's germline CDR1 is SGHRS and CDR2 YFSETQ. Trimming cost V 0 bases and J 5 bases; bases outside gene matches: 4. CDR3 size: 14 residues. The DNA for the CDR3 is TGCGCCAGCAGCTTGGATTGGACAGGGAACGAGCAGTACTTC. Its protein product is CASSLDWTGNEQYF.

The chain is built from TRBV14 and TRBJ2-5; 7 nucleotides agree with TRBD1. Germline CDR1 is SGHDN and CDR2 is FVKESK. There are 14 residues in the CDR3. After removal of 3 bases from V and 6 bases from J, the junction contained 7 bases not matched to a gene. CDR3 sequence: CASSQIQGFKTQYF. CDR3 nucleotide sequence: TGTGCCAGCAGCCAGATACAGGGGTTCAAGACCCAGTACTTC.

This chain connects TRBV7-2 to TRBJ2-1; no clear D. Trimming took 5 bases from V and 0 from J, leaving 11 bases between them. This CDR3 has 15 residues. The germline V gene encodes CDR1 SGHTA and CDR2 FQGNSA. The CDR3 sequence: CASSRVSSSYNEQFF. As DNA, the CDR3 is TGTGCCAGCAGCCGGGTCTCTAGCTCCTACAATGAGCAGTTCTTC.

CDR3 in amino acids: CAISESGLGETQYF. The CDR3 nucleotides are TGTGCCATCAGTGAGTCGGGGCTTGGAGAGACCCAGTACTTC. The chain recombines TRBV10-3 with TRBJ2-5, with TRBD1 as a possible D gene (5 bases). CDR1 is ENHRY, CDR2 SYGVKD, per germline. V was cut by 0 bases and J by 4 bases, with 9 bases left in between. The CDR3 sequence is 14 residues long.

This clone was detected only once. The chain carries TRBV7-9 and TRBJ1-3, with D uncertain. The CDR3 has 14 amino acids. Germline V gene sequence: CDR1 SEHNR, CDR2 FQNEAQ (reference sequence). Trimming took 2 bases from V and 2 from J, leaving 7 bases between them. CDR3 in DNA: TGTGCCAGCAGCTTATCCCCTCCTGGAAACACCATATATTTT. This translates into CASSLSPPGNTIYF.

This chain links TRBV28 with TRBJ1-2; D perhaps matches TRBD1 (5 bases). Germline CDR1 is MDHEN and CDR2 is SYDVKM. This CDR3 region has 14 residues. The V and J ends lost 2 bases and 8 bases respectively, with 15 bases between them. The CDR3 loop is CASSLAGVVKGYTF. The CDR3 DNA reads as TGTGCCAGCAGTTTAGCGGGGGTAGTTAAGGGCTACACCTTC.

This clone has a single count. The genes are TRBV19 and TRBJ1-5, with 7 nucleotides matching TRBD1. The CDR3 sequence is 14 residues long. The germline V gene encodes CDR1 LNHDA and CDR2 SQIVND (reference sequence). V trimming: 4 bases; J trimming: 3 bases; junction bases outside the gene matches: 3. This CDR3 reads CASSRDRANQPQHF. CDR3 nucleotides: TGTGCCAGTAGTAGGGACAGAGCCAATCAGCCCCAGCATTTT.

V and J are TRBV13 and TRBJ2-2; D might be TRBD2 (5 bases). Germline CDR1 reads PRHDT; CDR2 reads FYEKMQ (reference sequence). The CDR3 is 15 amino acids. Trimming left V 5 bases short and J 8 bases short, with 18 bases between. In DNA form, the CDR3 reads TGTGCCAGCAGCCTACCGGGATCCCCGGCAGGGGAGCTGTTTTTT. Translating it yields CASSLPGSPAGELFF.

About this clone itself: This specimen includes other DNA sequences encoding the same CDR3. The gene calls are TRBV28 and TRBJ1-2; TRBD1 aligns across 10 bases. The CDR3 loop spans 15 amino acids. Looked up from germline, CDR1 is MDHEN and CDR2 is SYDVKM. V trimming: 6 bases; J trimming: 3 bases; junction bases outside the gene matches: 7. CDR3 coding DNA: TGTGCCAGCAGCCCCACGGGACAGGGGTACTATGGCTACACCTTC. It codes for CASSPTGQGYYGYTF.

This clone was detected only once. The chain joins TRBV19 to TRBJ1-5; TRBD1 matches at 9 bases. CDR1 and CDR2 (germline): LNHDA, SQIVND (reference sequence). The J segment lost 3 bases and the V segment lost 2 bases, leaving 5 bases of the junction unmatched. The CDR3 extends over 16 amino acids. The CDR3 DNA follows: TGTGCCAGTAGTATATGGACAGGGGTCATCAATCAGCCCCAGCATTTT. This sequence encodes CASSIWTGVINQPQHF.

The chain has TRBV3-1 (or the pseudogene TRBV3-2) and TRBJ1-5, with TRBD1 as a possible D gene (6 bases). This CDR3 is 13 amino acids long. V lost 5 bases, J lost 3 bases, and 8 bases lay in between. Germline-derived CDR1 and CDR2 are LGHDT and YNNKEL (reference sequence). The CDR3 region is CASSYRDNQPQHF. CDR3 sequence (DNA): TGTGCCAGCAGCTACAGGGACAATCAGCCCCAGCATTTT.

This chain links TRBV5-8 with TRBJ2-1; 8 bases are shared with TRBD2. This CDR3 is built from 15 residues. Germline CDR1 is SGHTS and CDR2 is YDEGEE. J gave up 4 bases and V 0 bases, and 3 bases lay outside the gene matches. CDR3 in amino acids: CASSLVASGYNEQFF. In DNA form, the CDR3 reads TGTGCCAGCAGCTTGGTGGCTAGCGGGTACAATGAGCAGTTCTTC.